The T cell receptor (beta chain) described here comes from a study of T cells after yellow fever vaccination. This clonotype was counted many times. The CDR3 spans 11 residues. Trimming removed 2 bases from V and 6 bases from J, with 8 bases in between. Germline CDR1 SQVTM, CDR2 ANQGSEA. TCR cDNA, made by 5'RACE template switching, carried an added universal primer site and UMIs. Each CDR3 protein is one row after TCRdb ran MiXCR on the 5' RACE reads. The sample has fewer than 150,000 distinct CDR3 sequences, 7% to 9% seen once; the top ten hold less than 0.85%. This sample comprised CD4+ T cells sorted from PBMCs, obtained 5 days after the yellow fever booster vaccination. The clonotype was recovered from a young man who received the YFV17D yellow fever vaccine. The V call is TRBV29-1, the J call TRBJ2-7, with D unresolved. In DNA, the CDR3 is TGCAGCGTTGAAAGGGTCGGCGAGCAGTACTTC. Protein: CSVERVGEQYF.